Shown below are 28 T cell receptor beta chains from a single sample sequenced in a study of control samples from healthy donors and cancer patients. Some clones are missing from TCRdb's copy, which holds only in-frame ones; the method was immunoSEQ multiplex PCR. The sample yields some 200,000 clones, 85% to 95% seen once. Specimen: blood. The source is a man aged 18 to 30 in good health.

The chain joins TRBV7-9 to TRBJ2-7, with a tentative D call TRBD1 (6 bases). Germline V gene lookup returns CDR1 SEHNR and CDR2 FQNEAQ (reference sequence). V shed 3 bases and J shed 4 bases, with 7 bases lying between them. This CDR3 comprises 12 residues. CDR3 sequence: CASSFGQYEQYF. The CDR3 DNA sequence: TGTGCCAGCAGCTTTGGACAGTACGAGCAGTACTTC. The whole variable domain, filled in from reference TRBV7-9 and TRBJ2-7, reads DTGVSQNPRHKITKRGQNVTFRCDPISEHNRLYWYRQTLGQGPEFLTYFQNEAQLEKSRLLSDRFSAERPKGSFSTLEIQRTEQGDSAMYLCASSFGQYEQYFGPGTRLTVT.

The gene calls are TRBV18 and TRBJ1-6, with unresolved D. Germline CDR1 KGHSH, CDR2 LQKENI. The CDR3 extends over 17 amino acids. V was pared by 1 base and J by 8 bases, with 18 bases between. The CDR3 coding sequence is TGTGCCAGCTCACCACGGGGTGTTGGGTCGGCTTATTCACCCCTCCACTTT. It is translated as CASSPRGVGSAYSPLHF.

The J gene is TRBJ2-3, the V gene TRBV2, with 9 bases identical to TRBD2. The germline CDR1 and CDR2 sequences are SNHLY and FYNNEI. The CDR3 is 16 amino acids. V lost 3 bases and J lost 1; bases outside the gene matches: 5. For the CDR3, the DNA is TGTGCCAGCAGTGATCGGGGACTAGCAGGCACAGATACGCAGTATTTT. This codes for CASSDRGLAGTDTQYF.

CDR3 loop: CTSSSYSDMKEGHTQYF. Here the CDR3 DNA reads TGCACCAGCAGCTCATACTCCGATATGAAGGAAGGCCATACGCAGTATTTT. This chain connects TRBV1 to TRBJ2-3. TRBV1 is assigned pseudogene status. The CDR3 contains 17 residues.

In its sample, this clone was seen a few times. CDR3 in DNA: TGTGCCAGCTCAGTAGGGGGGGTACTCACTGAAGCTTTCTTT. As protein: CASSVGGVLTEAFF. V gene TRBV18 combines with J gene TRBJ1-1, with D perhaps matching TRBD1 (6 bases). Trimming cost V 5 bases and J 4 bases, with 14 bases left between them. The CDR3 runs 14 residues. Germline V gene lookup returns CDR1 KGHSH and CDR2 LQKENI. The full variable domain, its missing parts supplied by reference TRBV18 and TRBJ1-1, is NAGVMQNPRHLVRRRGQEARLRCSPMKGHSHVYWYRQLPEEGLKFMVYLQKENIIDESGMPKERFSAEFPKEGPSILRIQQVVRGDSAAYFCASSVGGVLTEAFFGQGTRLTVV.

V usage is TRBV6-1 and J usage is TRBJ1-4; D unclear. The V gene lost 2 bases and the J gene lost 4 bases, with 17 bases spanning the gap. The CDR3 sequence is 17 residues long. In germline, CDR1 is MNHNS, CDR2 SASEGT. The CDR3 region has the DNA TGTGCCAGCAGTGAACCTCGTTCAGCCCGCCTTAATGAAAAACTGTTTTTT. It yields the protein CASSEPRSARLNEKLFF.

A single count supports this clone. The V and J genes are TRBV5-1 and TRBJ1-4; D perhaps matches TRBD1 (6 bases). The V gene lost 0 bases and the J gene lost 5 bases, with 11 bases spanning the gap. The germline CDR1 and CDR2 sequences are SGHRS and YFSETQ. The CDR3 has 15 residues. CDR3 residues: CASSLEGGWNEKLFF. The CDR3 nucleotides are TGCGCCAGCAGCTTGGAGGGGGGCTGGAATGAAAAACTGTTTTTT.

This chain connects TRBV28 to TRBJ1-1; D is unclear. Trimming pared 6 bases from V and 2 bases from J, leaving 4 bases between. The CDR3 extends over 11 amino acids. The germline V gene has CDR1 MDHEN and CDR2 SYDVKM. CDR3 loop: CASSRNTEAFF. The CDR3 nucleotides are TGTGCCAGCAGCCGAAACACTGAAGCTTTCTTT.

This chain joins TRBV20-1 and TRBJ1-1; 8 bases fit TRBD1. V trimming: 3 bases; J trimming: 10 bases; junction bases outside the gene matches: 4. The CDR3 totals 11 residues. Germline CDR1 DFQATT, CDR2 SNEGSKA (reference sequence). As DNA, the CDR3 is TGCAGTGCTAGCGACAGGGGCTCAGCTTTCTTT. Encoded protein: CSASDRGSAFF.

This sequence joins TRBV28 and TRBJ1-4; 7 positions match TRBD1. This CDR3 comprises 14 residues. Looked up from germline, CDR1 is MDHEN and CDR2 is SYDVKM. After removal of 5 bases from V and 4 bases from J, the junction contained 4 bases not matched to a gene. The CDR3 protein is CASSRDRLNEKLFF. The CDR3, as DNA: TGTGCCAGCAGTCGGGACAGACTTAATGAAAAACTGTTTTTT.

This chain joins TRBV7-9 and TRBJ2-3, with TRBD2 identical over 10 bases. V shed 8 bases and J 1 base; nucleotides not matched to a gene: 6. Germline-derived CDR1 and CDR2 are SEHNR and FQNEAQ (reference sequence). The CDR3 is made up of 15 amino acids. The CDR3 nucleotides read TGTGCCAGCTCCTCTAGCGGGGGAGGCACAGATACGCAGTATTTT. Translation: CASSSSGGGTDTQYF.

This chain uses TRBV7-2 with TRBJ1-1, with D possibly matching TRBD1 (6 bases). CDR1 and CDR2 (germline): SGHTA, FQGNSA. The V and J ends lost 5 bases and 2 bases respectively, with 18 bases between them. The CDR3 loop spans 16 amino acids. The CDR3 reads CASSPSSDRFNTEAFF. The CDR3 nucleotides are TGTGCCAGCAGCCCCTCTTCCGACAGGTTCAACACTGAAGCTTTCTTT.

The rearrangement uses TRBV9 and TRBJ2-5, with D possibly matching TRBD1 (6 bases). Trimming pared 3 bases from V and 1 base from J, leaving 10 bases between. The CDR3 has 14 amino acids. CDR1 is SGDLS, CDR2 YYNGEE, per germline. CDR3 protein: CASSAGQSQETQYF. Written as DNA, the CDR3 is TGTGCCAGCAGCGCCGGACAGAGCCAAGAGACCCAGTACTTC. The variable domain in full, completed from reference TRBV9 and TRBJ2-5, reads DSGVTQTPKHLITATGQRVTLRCSPRSGDLSVYWYQQSLDQGLQFLIQYYNGEERAKGNILERFSAQQFPDLHSELNLSSLELGDSALYFCASSAGQSQETQYFGPGTRLLVL.

This chain connects TRBV18 to TRBJ1-5; 10 bases fit TRBD1. In germline, CDR1 is KGHSH, CDR2 LQKENI. V lost 5 bases and J lost 5; bases outside the gene matches: 0. This CDR3 region has 13 residues. CDR3 sequence reads: CASSGTGDQPQHF. The CDR3 DNA reads TGTGCCAGCTCAGGGACAGGGGATCAGCCCCAGCATTTT. Full variable domain (rest looked up from reference TRBV18 and TRBJ1-5): NAGVMQNPRHLVRRRGQEARLRCSPMKGHSHVYWYRQLPEEGLKFMVYLQKENIIDESGMPKERFSAEFPKEGPSILRIQQVVRGDSAAYFCASSGTGDQPQHFGDGTRLSIL.

The CDR3 is CASSEVMDRMGPYGYTF. The CDR3 DNA sequence: TGTGCCAGCAGTGAAGTGATGGACAGGATGGGACCCTATGGCTACACCTTC. The chain has TRBV6-1 and TRBJ1-2; TRBD1 aligns across 7 bases. Germline values: CDR1 MNHNS, CDR2 SASEGT. The V and J ends lost 1 base and 4 bases, in that order; junction bases with no gene match: 12. This CDR3 contains 17 residues.

The V call is TRBV5-5, the J call TRBJ2-5; D unclear. Germline lookup yields CDR1 SGHKS and CDR2 YYEKEE (reference sequence). The V gene lost 4 bases and the J gene lost 6 bases, with 16 bases spanning the gap. The CDR3 length is 14 residues. The CDR3 DNA follows: TGTGCCAGCAGCAGCGAAGGTTTGGGGAAGACCCAGTACTTC. Its protein product is CASSSEGLGKTQYF.

The gene calls are TRBV4-1 and TRBJ1-2; 7 bases match TRBD1. The CDR3 is made up of 13 amino acids. V lost 4 bases to trimming and J lost 8 bases; unmatched junction nucleotides: 7. Germline lookup yields CDR1 MGHRA and CDR2 YSYEKL. CDR3 DNA sequence: TGCGCCAGCAGCCCGGACAGGTCTGGAGGCTACACCTTC. Its protein product is CASSPDRSGGYTF.

This chain links TRBV9 with TRBJ2-3; TRBD2 might be the D (5 bases). The germline V gene encodes CDR1 SGDLS and CDR2 YYNGEE. This CDR3 is 14 amino acids long. Trimming removed 6 bases at V and 0 bases at J, with 11 bases between. The CDR3 loop reads CASTPRGSTDTQYF. The CDR3 DNA sequence: TGTGCCAGCACCCCCCGAGGGAGCACAGATACGCAGTATTTT. Based on the CDR3 plus reference TRBV9 and TRBJ2-3, the full variable domain is DSGVTQTPKHLITATGQRVTLRCSPRSGDLSVYWYQQSLDQGLQFLIQYYNGEERAKGNILERFSAQQFPDLHSELNLSSLELGDSALYFCASTPRGSTDTQYFGPGTRLTVL.

The chain joins TRBV5-1 to TRBJ1-5; the D is unclear. Deletions cut 0 bases from V and 1 base from J, with 11 bases between. Germline values: CDR1 SGHRS, CDR2 YFSETQ. The CDR3 has 16 residues. The CDR3 nucleotides read TGCGCCAGCAGCTTGGAGCCAGGCAAGAGCAATCAGCCCCAGCATTTT. It translates to CASSLEPGKSNQPQHF.

The rearrangement links TRBV20-1 to TRBJ1-6; D is unclear. This CDR3 spans 14 amino acids. Trimming left V 3 bases short and J 6 bases short, with 12 bases between. Germline assignment: CDR1 DFQATT and CDR2 SNEGSKA (reference sequence). CDR3 nucleotide sequence: TGCAGTGCTAGTCTGCTGGTGGGTAATTCACCCCTCCACTTT. Its translation: CSASLLVGNSPLHF.

The chain combines TRBV9 with TRBJ1-5; no definite D call. The germline gives CDR1 SGDLS, CDR2 YYNGEE. The CDR3 length is 15 residues. Deletions cut 4 bases from V and 1 base from J, with 12 bases between. CDR3 region: CASSQAGFSNQPQHF. The DNA for the CDR3 is TGTGCCAGCAGCCAGGCGGGGTTCAGCAATCAGCCCCAGCATTTT. The whole variable domain, remainder taken from reference TRBV9 and TRBJ1-5, is DSGVTQTPKHLITATGQRVTLRCSPRSGDLSVYWYQQSLDQGLQFLIQYYNGEERAKGNILERFSAQQFPDLHSELNLSSLELGDSALYFCASSQAGFSNQPQHFGDGTRLSIL.

This rearrangement joins TRBV6-5 to TRBJ2-7; D possibly uses TRBD1 or TRBD2 (5 bases each). V was trimmed by 7 bases and J by 3 bases, leaving 16 bases between them. CDR1 is MNHEY and CDR2 is SVGAGI in the germline V gene. This CDR3 has 14 residues. The CDR3 DNA is TGTGCCAGCACAAGTGGGACCGCGCTCTACGAGCAGTACTTC. Protein: CASTSGTALYEQYF.

The CDR3 loop reads CASSQRTANVLTF. The CDR3 DNA follows: TGTGCCAGCAGCCAAAGAACAGCCAACGTCCTGACTTTC. The chain recombines TRBV3-1 (or the pseudogene TRBV3-2) with TRBJ2-6; D is undetermined. Germline V gives CDR1 LGHDT, CDR2 YNNKEL (reference sequence). V was trimmed by 2 bases and J by 7 bases, leaving 6 bases between them. This CDR3 has 13 residues.

V is TRBV7-3 and J is TRBJ2-7, with D perhaps being TRBD1 or TRBD2 (6 bases each). This CDR3 has 14 amino acids. Germline CDR1 SGHTA, CDR2 FQGTGA. The V end was cut by 5 bases, the J end by 2 bases, with 13 bases between. CDR3 protein: CASSQEGGPYEQYF. The DNA of the CDR3 is TGTGCCAGCAGCCAAGAGGGGGGCCCCTACGAGCAGTACTTC.

This chain uses TRBV5-1 with TRBJ1-6; 8 nucleotides agree with TRBD1. In germline, CDR1 is SGHRS, CDR2 YFSETQ. J lost 7 bases, V lost 3 bases, and 12 bases had no gene match. CDR3 size: 17 residues. CDR3 DNA sequence: TGCGCCAGCAGCTCGCCCGGGACAGGAGATTTCAATTCACCCCTCCACTTT. Its protein is CASSSPGTGDFNSPLHF.

V and J are TRBV3-1 (or the pseudogene TRBV3-2) and TRBJ2-7; D not resolved. The V gene's germline CDR1 is LGHDT and CDR2 YNNKEL (reference sequence). Deletions cut 3 bases from V and 0 bases from J, with 15 bases between. The CDR3 length is 16 residues. This CDR3 is CASSQVLGSVSYEQYF. The CDR3 nucleotides read TGTGCCAGCAGCCAGGTCCTCGGGTCGGTCTCCTACGAGCAGTACTTC.

The rearrangement uses TRBV11-1 and TRBJ1-1; TRBD1 might be the D (5 bases). This CDR3 is built from 14 residues. V lost 3 bases and J lost 5, with 13 bases in between. Germline V CDR1 and CDR2: SGHAT, FQDESV (reference sequence). This CDR3 reads CASSFGGGVTEAFF. As DNA, the CDR3 is TGTGCCAGCAGCTTTGGTGGGGGGGTAACTGAAGCTTTCTTT.

V and J are TRBV9 and TRBJ1-1; 8 positions match TRBD1. This CDR3 is 13 amino acids long. The germline gives CDR1 SGDLS, CDR2 YYNGEE. The J segment lost 4 bases and the V segment lost 4 bases, leaving 3 bases of the junction unmatched. The CDR3 DNA sequence: TGTGCCAGCAGCTCCACAGGGGGCACTGAAGCTTTCTTT. Translation: CASSSTGGTEAFF.